A single sample gave rise to the 24 T cell receptor beta chains below, sequenced in a study of tumor and adjacent non-tumor tissue in lung cancer. TCRbeta libraries were built with three rounds of nested PCR, modified from ARM-PCR. One entry per CDR3 protein, called by TCRdb with MiXCR from the multiplex PCR reads. The data contain more than 120,000 distinct CDR3 sequences, around 66% of them singletons. This sample's RNA came from whole unsorted tissue. The source material was lung tumor tissue. The receptors here all came from a man between 60 and 75 years old with small cell lung cancer.

Points on this clonotype: A much more abundant neighbour one base away suggests this may be a read error. This chain joins TRBV20-1 and TRBJ2-3, with D hard to call. The CDR3 sequence is 12 residues long. The germline gives CDR1 DFQATT, CDR2 SNEGSKA (reference sequence). The CDR3 here is CSAAPGGDMQYF. CDR3 nucleotides: TGCAGTGCTGCCCCCGGTGGAGATATGCAGTATTTT.

Turning to this clonotype: One junction end does not reproduce the germline sequence, and a read error may be involved. The chain couples TRBV20-1 to TRBJ2-5, with TRBD2 identical over 9 bases. Germline CDR1 DFQATT, CDR2 SNEGSKA (reference sequence). This CDR3 region has 14 residues. The CDR3 is CSVPVTSGGESQYF. DNA for the CDR3: TGCAGTGTCCCTGTGACTAGCGGCGGAGAGTCCCAATACTTC.

The chain combines TRBV20-1 with TRBJ2-7; TRBD1 matches 10 bases. V was pared by 8 bases and J by 0 bases, with 7 bases of the junction left unmatched. The CDR3 loop spans 14 amino acids. Germline CDR1 and CDR2: DFQATT and SNEGSKA (reference sequence). The DNA for the CDR3 is TGCAGTACTACAGGACAGGGGGACTCCTACGAGCAGTACTTC. Amino acid sequence: CSTTGQGDSYEQYF.

V is TRBV12-5 and J is TRBJ1-3, with D perhaps matching TRBD1 (6 bases). Germline V CDR1 and CDR2: LGHNT, FRNRAP. CDR3 length equals 15 residues. Trimming removed 6 bases from V and 8 bases from J, with 20 bases in between. The CDR3 is CASGSEQGFRDTIYF. CDR3 nucleotides: TGTGCTAGTGGCTCTGAACAGGGCTTTAGAGACACCATATATTTT.

This chain connects TRBV18 to TRBJ1-2; D not certain. The CDR3 runs to 14 residues. Germline V CDR1 and CDR2: KGHSH, LQKENI. With 3 bases removed from V and 4 bases from J, the gap between germline ends came to 12 bases. CDR3 nucleotide sequence: TGTGCCAGCTCACCTCCGGGGAAAGGCTATGGCTACACCTTC. Residues: CASSPPGKGYGYTF.

Notes on this clonotype: This may come from a read error, since a much larger clone is one base off. The genes are TRBV20-1 and TRBJ2-3; tentatively, D is TRBD2 (5 bases). CDR3 length: 13 amino acids. Germline V lookup: CDR1 DFQATT, CDR2 SNEGSKA (reference sequence). Trimming took 3 bases from V and 4 from J, leaving 11 bases between them. DNA of the CDR3: TGCAGTGCTAGCCTAGTGGGAGCAGATACGCAGTATTTT. As protein: CSASLVGADTQYF.

The chain carries TRBV5-6 and TRBJ1-1; the match to TRBD1 covers 7 bases. The CDR3 is 15 residues long. V lost 3 bases to trimming and J lost 1 base; unmatched junction nucleotides: 6. The germline CDR1 and CDR2 sequences are SGHDT and YYEEEE. CDR3 protein: CASSWGQIKNTEAFF. In nucleotides, the CDR3 is TGTGCCAGCAGCTGGGGACAGATCAAGAACACTGAAGCTTTCTTT.

This chain links TRBV11-3 with TRBJ1-2; D unclear. Germline V lookup: CDR1 SGHNT, CDR2 YENEEA. The CDR3 totals 15 residues. V lost 1 base and J lost 1, with 10 bases in between. CDR3: CASSLVYKFNYGYTF. CDR3 sequence (DNA): TGTGCCAGCAGCTTAGTGTACAAATTTAACTATGGCTACACCTTC.

The J gene is TRBJ2-1, the V gene TRBV11-2; no clear D gene. Germline lookup yields CDR1 SGHAT and CDR2 FQNNGV. Between the trimmed V and J ends, which lost 1 base and 14 bases, there was a span of 15 bases. The CDR3 spans 13 residues. CDR3 nucleotide sequence: TGTGCCAGCAGCTTAGGGCGGTTTGGGCTGGAGTTCTTC. Residues: CASSLGRFGLEFF.

To note about this clonotype: Possible read error: a much larger clone is one base away. CDR3 residues: CSASRQAQEIQYF. The CDR3 bases are TGCAGTGCTTCGCGACAGGCGCAAGAGATCCAGTACTTC. This chain joins TRBV20-1 and TRBJ2-5, with a tentative D call TRBD1 (6 bases). Germline V gene data show CDR1 as DFQATT and CDR2 as SNEGSKA (reference sequence). The CDR3 has 13 amino acids.

To note about this clonotype: The junction does not match germline at one end; this may be a read error. CDR3 DNA sequence: TGTGCCAGCAGTCCCGCTAGCGCTACTAGCACAGATGCGCAGTATTTT. It specifies CASSPASATSTDAQYF. The genes are TRBV28 and TRBJ2-3; weak D call: TRBD2 (6 bases). The germline gives CDR1 MDHEN, CDR2 SYDVKM. This CDR3 is built from 16 residues.

The chain combines TRBV7-3 with TRBJ2-1; TRBD2 aligns across 11 bases. Germline loops: CDR1 SGHTA, CDR2 FQGTGA. The CDR3 spans 19 residues. Trimming removed 4 bases from V and 3 bases from J; junction bases left unmatched: 14. Here the CDR3 reads CASSYQRRSGRAIYNEQFF. CDR3 nucleotides: TGTGCCAGCAGCTACCAAAGGCGTAGCGGGAGGGCCATCTACAATGAGCAGTTCTTC.

This clonotype was detected only once. The DNA for the CDR3 is TGTGCGCGCAGCCGGGGCAGGGTCTACGAGCAGTACTTC. Translation: CARSRGRVYEQYF. The V gene is TRBV4-2, the J gene TRBJ2-7, with D perhaps given as TRBD1 or TRBD2 (5 bases each). Looked up from germline, CDR1 is LGHNA and CDR2 is YNFKEQ. The CDR3 extends over 13 amino acids.

Only a few counts were recorded for this clonotype. J is TRBJ2-1 and V is TRBV20-1, with TRBD2 identical over 9 bases. There are 15 residues in the CDR3. V lost 4 bases, J lost 1 base, and 5 bases stayed unmatched. Germline V gene data show CDR1 as DFQATT and CDR2 as SNEGSKA (reference sequence). CDR3 protein: CSANPLAGSYNEQFF. DNA of the CDR3: TGCAGTGCTAACCCACTAGCGGGTTCCTACAATGAGCAGTTCTTC.

V usage is TRBV4-1 and J usage is TRBJ2-3; D call uncertain. Looked up from germline, CDR1 is MGHRA and CDR2 is YSYEKL. This CDR3 is 12 amino acids long. Trimming took 3 bases from V and 4 from J, leaving 5 bases between them. The DNA for the CDR3 is TGCGCCAGCAGCCAGGTTTCAGATACGCAGTATTTT. Translated, it gives CASSQVSDTQYF.

As for this clonotype: At one boundary the junction diverges from the germline segment, which might be a read error. The genes are TRBV24-1 and TRBJ2-3; TRBD2 matches at 14 bases. In germline, CDR1 is KGHDR, CDR2 SFDVKD. This CDR3 contains 18 residues. For the CDR3, the DNA is TGTGTCACCAGTGGGTCCGGGACTAGCGGGGGAAGCACAGATACGCAGTATTTT. Amino acids: CVTSGSGTSGGSTDTQYF.

On this clonotype itself: Relative to the germline gene, one junction end is altered; a read error may explain this. The rearrangement links TRBV6-6 to TRBJ1-5, with a weak D call TRBD1 (6 bases). This CDR3 comprises 15 residues. Germline assignment: CDR1 MNHNY and CDR2 SVGAGI (reference sequence). This CDR3 reads CASRSEDSSNQPHHF. The DNA of the CDR3 is TGTGCCAGCAGATCCGAGGACAGTAGCAATCAGCCCCACCATTTT.

Turning to this clonotype: It is likely a read error, because the conserved phenylalanine at the end of the CDR3 is missing. The V call is TRBV12-5, the J call TRBJ2-5; the D gene could be TRBD1 or TRBD2 (6 bases each). The CDR3 has 17 amino acids. Germline CDR1 LGHNT, CDR2 FRNRAP. V was trimmed by 5 bases and J by 5 bases, leaving 24 bases between them. The CDR3 DNA sequence: TGTGCTAGTGGTCAAGGGGGGCTAGCAGTGTTAGGGGAGACCCAGTACCTC. This sequence encodes CASGQGGLAVLGETQYL.

The table lists this clonotype with a count of one. The CDR3 nucleotides read TGTGCCAGCAGTTACTCAGGGGGCGACCATCCCCAGCATTTT. This codes for CASSYSGGDHPQHF. J is TRBJ1-5 and V is TRBV6-6; 7 bases map to TRBD1. The CDR3 is 14 amino acids. Losses at the gene ends were 0 bases for V and 10 bases for J; bases not matched to a gene: 6. CDR1 and CDR2 from the germline V gene are MNHNY and SVGAGI (reference sequence).

Many counts were recorded for this clonotype. The gene calls are TRBV20-1 and TRBJ2-3, with 10 bases fitting TRBD2. Germline V CDR1 and CDR2: DFQATT, SNEGSKA (reference sequence). This CDR3 spans 16 amino acids. The J segment lost 4 bases and the V segment lost 0 bases, leaving 7 bases of the junction unmatched. CDR3 protein: CSARDLAGVRADTQYF. CDR3 sequence (DNA): TGCAGTGCTAGAGATCTAGCGGGAGTTAGGGCAGATACGCAGTATTTT.

The chain has TRBV5-1 and TRBJ2-5, with D perhaps TRBD1 (5 bases). Germline loops: CDR1 SGHRS, CDR2 YFSETQ. There are 14 residues in the CDR3. Trimming stripped 0 bases from V and 5 bases from J, with 11 bases between. The CDR3 DNA reads as TGCGCCAGCAGCTTGGAGTGGGCAGGGGAGACCCAGTACTTC. Translated: CASSLEWAGETQYF.

This clonotype was counted between two and nine times. A much larger clone differs by one base, so this may be a read error. The CDR3 here is CSVARSGSNCEQFF. The CDR3 nucleotides are TGCAGTGTTGCAAGGAGCGGGAGTAACTGTGAGCAGTTCTTC. The V call is TRBV20-1, the J call TRBJ2-1; 8 positions match TRBD2. CDR1 and CDR2 (germline): DFQATT, SNEGSKA (reference sequence). V dropped 7 bases and J dropped 9; count of bases not matched to a gene: 14. CDR3 size: 14 residues.

Notes on this clonotype: The junction does not match germline at one end; this may be a read error. The chain links TRBV11-1 to TRBJ2-3; 8 bases map to TRBD1. The CDR3 extends over 14 amino acids. Germline V gives CDR1 SGHAT, CDR2 FQDESV (reference sequence). CDR3 amino acids: CANSLYRGTDMQYF. In nucleotides, the CDR3 is TGTGCCAACAGCTTGTACAGGGGGACAGATATGCAGTATTTT.

In the case of this clonotype: A much larger clone is a single base away; this may be a read error. J is TRBJ2-3 and V is TRBV5-5; D call uncertain. This CDR3 has 14 residues. Germline loops: CDR1 SGHKS, CDR2 YYEKEE (reference sequence). CDR3 region: CAISLGPGTDTQYF. The CDR3 DNA reads TGTGCCATCAGCTTGGGCCCAGGCACAGATACGCAGTATTTT.